The 19 T cell receptor beta chains presented below share a single source sample, sequenced in a study of CXCR3-negative and CXCR3-positive naive CD8 T cells. Points from the study as a whole: CXCR3-positive naive cells carried more hydrophobic TRB CDR3s than CXCR3-negative ones.

The study made its TRB cDNA libraries by 5' RACE, adding UMI labels. Following a re-call of the 5' RACE reads, TCRdb has one entry per CDR3 protein and lacks DNA. Its listing shows 150,000 to 160,000 distinct CDR3 sequences. The antigens of these receptors remain unknown. Sequencing was carried out using naive CXCR3+ CD8+ T cells from blood. Subset indicated: CD45RO-CCR7+CD27+CD95- naive CD8+ T cells expressing CXCR3 (TNR3+). The origin of the receptors is a human donor in good health. Some clones in this sample may be carry-over from other donors' samples.

This chain joins TRBV2 and TRBJ2-3; TCRdb calls TRBD2, which cannot be checked without DNA. The CDR3 consists of 15 residues. CDR1 SNHLY and CDR2 FYNNEI come from the germline V gene. The CDR3 reads CASRETSGFRDTQYF. Full variable domain (missing parts from reference TRBV2 and TRBJ2-3): EPEVTQTPSHQVTQMGQEVILRCVPISNHLYFYWYRQILGQKVEFLVSFYNNEISEKSEIFDDQFSVERPDGSNFTLKIRSTKLEDSAMYFCASRETSGFRDTQYFGPGTRLTVL.

This chain links TRBV14 with TRBJ2-7; lacking DNA, the TRBD1 call made by TCRdb goes unchecked. The germline V gene encodes CDR1 SGHDN and CDR2 FVKESK. CDR3 size: 17 residues. CDR3 region: CASSPLGASVYPYEQYF.

The chain has TRBV7-9 and TRBJ2-2. The V gene's germline CDR1 is SEHNR and CDR2 FQNEAQ (reference sequence). This CDR3 is 13 amino acids long. The CDR3 here is CASSFENTGELFF.

The rearrangement uses TRBV28 and TRBJ1-4; the D call from TCRdb, TRBD1, cannot be confirmed without DNA. The germline V gene has CDR1 MDHEN and CDR2 SYDVKM. The CDR3 is 15 amino acids. The CDR3 here is CASSRQGEANEKLFF.

The rearrangement uses TRBV28 and TRBJ1-1; TCRdb calls TRBD1, which cannot be checked without DNA. This CDR3 contains 14 residues. Germline V CDR1 and CDR2: MDHEN, SYDVKM. CDR3 in amino acids: CASSSPGGDTEAFF.

This chain links TRBV7-2 with TRBJ2-7. Germline lookup yields CDR1 SGHTA and CDR2 FQGNSA. The CDR3 consists of 14 residues. The CDR3 sequence is CASSFASSSNEQYF. The complete variable domain, with remaining parts taken from reference TRBV7-2 and TRBJ2-7, reads GAGVSQSPSNKVTEKGKDVELRCDPISGHTALYWYRQSLGQGLEFLIYFQGNSAPDKSGLPSDRFSAERTGGSVSTLTIQRTQQEDSAVYLCASSFASSSNEQYFGPGTRLTVT.

The V gene is TRBV7-2, the J gene TRBJ1-4; TCRdb indicates TRBD1, and absent DNA this call remains unverified. The CDR3 length is 15 residues. Germline CDR1 SGHTA, CDR2 FQGNSA. CDR3 in amino acids: CASSFPDRDNEKLFF.

V and J are TRBV13 and TRBJ2-1. The CDR3 is 12 amino acids. Per germline, CDR1 PRHDT and CDR2 FYEKMQ (reference sequence). CDR3 residues: CASSLRTRELFF.

The chain employs TRBV29-1 and TRBJ2-7; TCRdb's D call of TRBD1 is untestable without DNA. CDR1 and CDR2 from the germline V gene are SQVTM and ANQGSEA. CDR3 length equals 13 residues. CDR3 amino acids: CSARWDSGYEQYF.

The V and J genes are TRBV3-1 and TRBJ2-5. The CDR3 runs 12 residues. Germline assignment: CDR1 LGHDT and CDR2 YNNKEL (reference sequence). CDR3 protein: CASSQGTETQYF.

J is TRBJ2-1 and V is TRBV28; no DNA is available, so the TRBD1 call from TCRdb remains unchecked. The CDR3 is 18 amino acids. Per the germline V gene, CDR1 is MDHEN and CDR2 is SYDVKM. Here the CDR3 reads CASRFRESSLPGYNEQFF.

The rearrangement links TRBV7-9 to TRBJ2-1; TCRdb lists TRBD2, though no DNA is available to test this call. The CDR3 is 16 amino acids. CDR1 and CDR2 from the germline V gene are SEHNR and FQNEAQ (reference sequence). The CDR3 spells CASSSRGTSSRVEQFF.

The CDR3 sequence: CSARTGGSEAFF. V usage is TRBV29-1 and J usage is TRBJ1-1; the TCRdb call, TRBD1, lacks DNA for checking. This CDR3 comprises 12 residues. The V gene's germline CDR1 is SQVTM and CDR2 ANQGSEA.

V usage is TRBV3-1 and J usage is TRBJ2-3. The germline V gene has CDR1 LGHDT and CDR2 YNNKEL (reference sequence). The CDR3 length is 16 residues. CDR3: CASSQLILASTDTQYF.

This chain uses TRBV19 with TRBJ2-7; TCRdb's assignment of TRBD1 cannot be checked, as there is no DNA. The CDR3 extends over 15 amino acids. Germline V lookup: CDR1 LNHDA, CDR2 SQIVND (reference sequence). The CDR3 loop reads CASSPAADRFYEQYF.

V and J are TRBV29-1 and TRBJ2-1; TCRdb's D call, TRBD1, is unchecked because there is no DNA. Germline-derived CDR1 and CDR2 are SQVTM and ANQGSEA. The CDR3 is 12 amino acids. CDR3 residues: CSVEDWGPEQFF.

The chain has TRBV20-1 and TRBJ2-7; TCRdb's D call, TRBD2, is unchecked because there is no DNA. Germline CDR1 and CDR2: DFQATT and SNEGSKA (reference sequence). The CDR3 is 15 residues long. CDR3 amino acids: CSARGTSGVSYEQYF.

The gene calls are TRBV19 and TRBJ2-7; TCRdb returns TRBD1, unconfirmable since there is no DNA. The CDR3 extends over 15 amino acids. CDR1 and CDR2 (germline): LNHDA, SQIVND (reference sequence). CDR3 residues: CASSPGQPSSYEQYF.

The rearrangement links TRBV6-2 or TRBV6-3 to TRBJ1-5. Per the germline V gene, CDR1 is MNHEY and CDR2 is SVGEGT. The CDR3 consists of 13 residues. The CDR3: CASSYSENQPQHF.